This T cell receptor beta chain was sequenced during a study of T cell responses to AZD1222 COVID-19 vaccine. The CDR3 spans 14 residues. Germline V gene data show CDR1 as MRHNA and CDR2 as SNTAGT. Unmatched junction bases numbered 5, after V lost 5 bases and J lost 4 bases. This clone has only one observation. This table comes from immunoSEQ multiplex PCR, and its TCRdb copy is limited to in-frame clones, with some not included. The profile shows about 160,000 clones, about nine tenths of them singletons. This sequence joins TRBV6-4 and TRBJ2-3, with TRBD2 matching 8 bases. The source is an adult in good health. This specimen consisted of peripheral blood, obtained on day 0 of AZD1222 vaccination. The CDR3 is CASSPSGSPDTQYF. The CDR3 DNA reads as TGTGCCAGCAGTCCAAGCGGGAGCCCAGATACGCAGTATTTT.